This T cell receptor (beta chain) was recorded in a study of T cell responses to AZD1222 COVID-19 vaccine. Study results and caveats: Among the donors, most were white British and more were female, and clonal diversity was possibly underestimated.

This CDR3 is built from 14 residues. With 2 bases clipped from V and 8 bases from J, the junction kept 7 bases outside the gene matches. The V gene's germline CDR1 is SEHNR and CDR2 FQNEAQ (reference sequence). This clone was picked up a small number of times. Its target is not known. Data came from immunoSEQ multiplex PCR; TCRdb stores just in-frame clones and leaves some out. Of 75,000 to 100,000 clones listed, around 89% were seen once; the top ten hold approximately 7.5%. This specimen consisted of peripheral blood, obtained on day 0 of AZD1222 vaccination. The receptor comes from an adult in good health. The chain uses TRBV7-9 and TRBJ1-2; TRBD1 aligns across 8 bases. The CDR3, as DNA: TGTGCCAGCAGCTTACAGGGGGCGACTAGAGGCTACACCTTC. It encodes CASSLQGATRGYTF.